Listed below are T cell receptor beta chains from one sample, sequenced in a study of technical replicates of blood from a few donors. Here immunoSEQ multiplex PCR was the method, and the copy in TCRdb shows in-frame clones only, minus some. The sample lists tens of thousands of clones; around 90% were seen once. The sample taken for sequencing was T cells isolated from PBMCs. The receptors derive from a human donor in good health. Both conserved end residues are part of each CDR3. D genes are given only for firm matches. Clone size is shown for a subset of rows, as once, few, many or a class of expanded clone.

d_call j_call clone_size v_call cdr3_aa
- TRBJ1-1 - TRBV5-4 CASSQGKVNTEAFF
TRBD1 TRBJ1-4 - TRBV4-2 CASSHPWTGENEKLFF
TRBD1 TRBJ1-1 - TRBV30 CAWDRGMNTEAFF
- TRBJ2-7 - TRBV5-1 CASAPVLEQRTYEQYF
TRBD2 TRBJ2-7 once TRBV7-8 CASSSSGILGEQYF
TRBD1 TRBJ2-5 - TRBV6-1 CASSGTGEETQYF
TRBD1 TRBJ1-1 - TRBV10-2 CASRDRGGNTEAFF
TRBD2 TRBJ2-5 - TRBV7-7 CASSLTSGSETQYF
- TRBJ2-7 - TRBV7-3 CASSLRSSEYLEQYF
TRBD2 TRBJ2-2 - TRBV11-2 CASSLGWRGRAGNTGELFF
TRBD2 TRBJ2-5 - TRBV11-1 CASSSSGDNQETQYF
TRBD1 TRBJ2-2 - TRBV7-2 CASMKDRGNTGELFF
TRBD2 TRBJ2-1 - TRBV4-1 CASSHPLPKEGTSGRWYNEQFF
- TRBJ1-5 - TRBV27 CASSLIPGAAGFSNQPQHF
- TRBJ1-1 - TRBV28 CASTNPLPLRLPYSNTEAFF
TRBD1 TRBJ2-7 - TRBV7-8 CASSKETGNNYEQYF
TRBD1 TRBJ1-1 once TRBV25-1 CASRQQGAHRGDTEAFF
TRBD2 TRBJ2-2 once TRBV6-1 CASGSSGARTGELFF
TRBD2 TRBJ2-3 - TRBV9 CASSGAGFGTDTQYF
TRBD2 TRBJ2-5 - TRBV18 CASSLTSGQETQYF
TRBD1 TRBJ1-2 once TRBV2 CASSMGQGADGYTF
- TRBJ2-7 - TRBV19 CASSPTVSSYEQYF
TRBD1 TRBJ1-2 once TRBV5-4 CASSPTGGRNYGYTF
- TRBJ2-1 - TRBV7-2 CASSFSGTSYNEQFF
TRBD1 TRBJ2-7 - TRBV6-6 CASSPRTGPYEQYF
TRBD1 TRBJ2-6 - TRBV7-2 CASSPRQGVPSGANVLTF